This paragraph reports one T cell receptor (beta chain). The sample is drawn from a study of blood T cell repertoires in COVID-19. Across the study: T cells, B-cell-depleted T cells, or PBMCs provided the cDNA or gDNA that served as material.

Two negative PCRs, clearance, or symptom resolution were required of recovered Cohort 3 donors. Germline V gives CDR1 SGHNT, CDR2 YYREEE (reference sequence). V lost 3 bases, J lost 4 bases, and 3 bases stayed unmatched. The length of the CDR3 is 13 residues. Study processing details: How many nucleated cells were present was estimated from reference gene primer amplification. Using immunoSEQ multiplex PCR, the repertoire was profiled, and TCRdb retains in-frame clones only, with some absent. V and J calls and clone size are those listed in that table; D and trimming were worked out from the DNA. This table holds 220,000 or so clones, about four fifths found once.

Sequencing was carried out using PBMCs or T cells enriched from blood (not recorded which). This receptor was obtained from a woman in her thirties or forties who had recovered from COVID-19. The chain employs TRBV5-4 and TRBJ1-1; 7 nucleotides agree with TRBD1. This CDR3 reads CASSSRQGTEAFF. CDR3 DNA: TGTGCCAGCAGCTCAAGACAGGGCACTGAAGCTTTCTTT.